This TCR beta chain was obtained from a study of blood T cell repertoires in COVID-19. Study context: The study drew acute and convalescent COVID-19 samples from the United States, Italy and Spain.

As originally analysed: Scientists estimated how many nucleated cells there were by amplifying reference gene primers. Generated by immunoSEQ multiplex PCR, the TCRdb table keeps only in-frame clones and is missing some. V and J calls and clone size are given by that table; D and trimming were obtained from the DNA. Altogether 150,000 to 200,000 clones are present, 88% being singletons, with the ten largest covering roughly 4%. Trimming shortened V by 3 bases and J by 2 bases, and 18 bases separated the two germline ends. Germline CDR1 MDHEN, CDR2 SYDVKM. The CDR3 is 17 amino acids. The chain combines TRBV28 with TRBJ2-3; perhaps TRBD2 as D (6 bases). The TCR was taken from a woman younger than 45 with acute or convalescent COVID-19. Sequenced material: peripheral blood. The CDR3 region is CASSFEVFRENTDTQYF. The CDR3 region has the DNA TGTGCCAGCAGTTTTGAGGTTTTCCGGGAGAACACAGATACGCAGTATTTT.